A selection of T cell receptor beta chains follows, all from one sample in a study of vaccination and CD4 T cells after COVID-19. For these receptors, no antigen is known. Each CDR3 protein gets one entry after TCRdb re-called the PCR reads with MiXCR. The sample records some 25,000 distinct CDR3 sequences, roughly 57% being singletons. The sequencing here drew on CD4+ T cells from blood, cultured in vitro, taken after SARS-CoV-2 vaccination. These receptors came from a human donor who received a COVID-19 vaccine. Both conserved end residues are part of each CDR3. Each record gives: CDR3 protein, CDR3 DNA, CDR3 length, V gene, J gene, clone size, D gene. A D gene is named only where the DNA matches it firmly. Rows give clone size only sometimes, using once, few, many, or a class for an expanded clone.

CDR3: CSARPSGGRPREQYF
DNA: TGCAGTGCTAGGCCTAGCGGGGGTCGTCCTAGGGAGCAGTACTTC
length: 15
V: TRBV20-1
J: TRBJ2-7
size: few
D: TRBD2

CDR3: CASSDPGRAQPQHF
DNA: TGTGCCAGCAGTGACCCGGGCAGGGCTCAGCCCCAGCATTTT
length: 14
V: TRBV6-1
J: TRBJ1-5
size: few
D: -

CDR3: CASSPSRGMNSPLHF
DNA: TGTGCCAGCAGCCCAAGCAGAGGGATGAATTCACCCCTCCACTTT
length: 15
V: TRBV6-2/TRBV6-3
J: TRBJ1-6
size: -
D: -

CDR3: CASSDYRGRGELFF
DNA: TGTGCCAGCAGTGATTACAGGGGTAGGGGGGAGCTGTTTTTT
length: 14
V: TRBV2
J: TRBJ2-2
size: once
D: TRBD1

CDR3: CASSPYSGVYEQFF
DNA: TGTGCCAGCAGCCCCTATTCAGGGGTCTATGAGCAGTTCTTC
length: 14
V: TRBV5-6
J: TRBJ2-1
size: -
D: -

CDR3: CAISEVKRGGTDTQYF
DNA: TGTGCCATCAGTGAGGTCAAGCGGGGGGGCACAGATACGCAGTATTTT
length: 16
V: TRBV10-3
J: TRBJ2-3
size: -
D: TRBD2

CDR3: CASSIGRSNQPQHF
DNA: TGTGCCAGTAGTATCGGGCGGAGCAATCAGCCCCAGCATTTT
length: 14
V: TRBV19
J: TRBJ1-5
size: -
D: -

CDR3: CASSPEVTGNYGYTF
DNA: TGTGCCAGCTCACCGGAGGTGACAGGGAACTATGGCTACACCTTC
length: 15
V: TRBV18
J: TRBJ1-2
size: few
D: TRBD1

CDR3: CASRHTADRSIVDANTGELFF
DNA: TGTGCCAGTCGTCATACCGCCGACAGGTCGATCGTAGACGCGAACACCGGGGAGCTGTTTTTT
length: 21
V: TRBV19
J: TRBJ2-2
size: -
D: -

CDR3: CASSLKDRDEQFF
DNA: TGTGCCAGCAGCTTAAAAGACAGAGATGAGCAGTTCTTC
length: 13
V: TRBV7-9
J: TRBJ2-1
size: -
D: -

CDR3: CASSYSPTVFNQPQHF
DNA: TGTGCCAGCAGTTACTCTCCGACAGTATTCAATCAGCCCCAGCATTTT
length: 16
V: TRBV6-5
J: TRBJ1-5
size: -
D: -

CDR3: CSATLGQGPGGYTF
DNA: TGCAGTGCTACTCTCGGACAGGGGCCTGGTGGCTACACCTTC
length: 14
V: TRBV20-1
J: TRBJ1-2
size: -
D: TRBD1

CDR3: CASSYREYTEAFF
DNA: TGTGCCAGCAGTTACAGGGAGTACACTGAAGCTTTCTTT
length: 13
V: TRBV6-5
J: TRBJ1-1
size: once
D: -

CDR3: CASRSTGQGGTEAFF
DNA: TGTGCCAGTAGAAGCACAGGACAGGGGGGGACTGAAGCTTTCTTT
length: 15
V: TRBV19
J: TRBJ1-1
size: -
D: TRBD1

CDR3: CASSFIKGEAFF
DNA: TGTGCCAGCAGCTTTATTAAGGGTGAAGCTTTCTTT
length: 12
V: TRBV11-3
J: TRBJ1-1
size: -
D: -

CDR3: CAWSAGGPNEKLFF
DNA: TGTGCCTGGAGTGCCGGAGGTCCCAATGAAAAACTGTTTTTT
length: 14
V: TRBV30
J: TRBJ1-4
size: -
D: -

CDR3: CASSSRQAAGGELFF
DNA: TGTGCCAGCAGTAGTAGACAGGCGGCTGGGGGGGAGCTGTTTTTT
length: 15
V: TRBV12-3/TRBV12-4
J: TRBJ2-2
size: -
D: -

CDR3: CASSSGEGQPQHF
DNA: TGTGCCAGCAGTTCGGGGGAGGGTCAGCCCCAGCATTTT
length: 13
V: TRBV12-3/TRBV12-4
J: TRBJ1-5
size: few
D: -

CDR3: CASSERLAGAHNEQFF
DNA: TGTGCCAGCAGCGAGCGACTAGCGGGGGCACACAATGAGCAGTTCTTC
length: 16
V: TRBV7-9
J: TRBJ2-1
size: -
D: TRBD2

CDR3: CSARAGFSPLHF
DNA: TGCAGTGCTAGAGCAGGGTTCTCACCCCTCCACTTT
length: 12
V: TRBV20-1
J: TRBJ1-6
size: few
D: -

CDR3: CASSKARSCHEQYF
DNA: TGTGCCAGCAGCAAAGCCAGAAGCTGCCACGAGCAGTACTTC
length: 14
V: TRBV21-1
J: TRBJ2-7
size: few
D: -

CDR3: CSVEKDRGDYGYTF
DNA: TGCAGCGTTGAGAAGGACAGGGGTGACTATGGCTACACCTTC
length: 14
V: TRBV29-1
J: TRBJ1-2
size: -
D: TRBD1

CDR3: CASSETIFTPFAEQFF
DNA: TGTGCCAGCAGTGAAACCATCTTCACCCCTTTTGCTGAGCAGTTCTTC
length: 16
V: TRBV6-1
J: TRBJ2-1
size: -
D: -

CDR3: CAWNWGGTGLAKNIQYF
DNA: TGTGCCTGGAATTGGGGGGGGACAGGGCTAGCCAAAAACATTCAGTACTTC
length: 17
V: TRBV30
J: TRBJ2-4
size: -
D: TRBD1

CDR3: CATSDTTGGLSTIYF
DNA: TGTGCCACCAGTGATACGACAGGGGGCTTAAGCACCATATATTTT
length: 15
V: TRBV24-1
J: TRBJ1-3
size: few
D: TRBD1

CDR3: CATSDPGTGGQPQHF
DNA: TGTGCCACCAGTGATCCGGGGACAGGGGGTCAGCCCCAGCATTTT
length: 15
V: TRBV24-1
J: TRBJ1-5
size: -
D: TRBD1

CDR3: CASITSGGGNEQFF
DNA: TGTGCCAGCATTACCAGCGGGGGGGGAAATGAGCAGTTCTTC
length: 14
V: TRBV6-1
J: TRBJ2-1
size: -
D: TRBD2

CDR3: CASASGGSPSYNEQFF
DNA: TGTGCCAGCGCAAGCGGGGGCTCCCCATCCTACAATGAGCAGTTCTTC
length: 16
V: TRBV6-1
J: TRBJ2-1
size: once
D: TRBD2

CDR3: CASSAGQGRRSPLHF
DNA: TGTGCCAGCAGTGCCGGACAGGGCCGTCGGTCACCCCTCCACTTT
length: 15
V: TRBV6-1
J: TRBJ1-6
size: -
D: TRBD1

CDR3: CASSHRAGTGHIHSGNTIYF
DNA: TGTGCCAGCAGCCATAGAGCCGGGACAGGCCATATTCACTCTGGAAACACCATATATTTT
length: 20
V: TRBV7-9
J: TRBJ1-3
size: -
D: TRBD1

CDR3: CSARLGWETEAFF
DNA: TGCAGTGCTAGGTTAGGGTGGGAGACTGAAGCTTTCTTT
length: 13
V: TRBV20-1
J: TRBJ1-1
size: -
D: -

CDR3: CASSPPGLRSTEAFF
DNA: TGTGCCAGCTCACCACCGGGGTTGCGGTCCACTGAAGCTTTCTTT
length: 15
V: TRBV18
J: TRBJ1-1
size: -
D: -

CDR3: CSAASRQGGIYEQYF
DNA: TGCAGTGCCGCCTCTCGACAGGGGGGGATCTACGAGCAGTACTTC
length: 15
V: TRBV20-1
J: TRBJ2-7
size: -
D: TRBD1

CDR3: CASSGHGWGDTEAFF
DNA: TGTGCCAGCAGTGGCCATGGCTGGGGAGACACTGAAGCTTTCTTT
length: 15
V: TRBV25-1
J: TRBJ1-1
size: -
D: -

CDR3: CSAQDVGGTDTQYF
DNA: TGCAGTGCCCAAGACGTAGGGGGTACAGATACGCAGTATTTT
length: 14
V: TRBV20-1
J: TRBJ2-3
size: -
D: -

CDR3: CASSGRQDRVHEQYF
DNA: TGTGCCAGTAGTGGACGACAGGACAGGGTACACGAGCAGTACTTC
length: 15
V: TRBV19
J: TRBJ2-7
size: -
D: TRBD1

CDR3: CASSLKDTQYF
DNA: TGCGCCAGCAGCTTAAAAGATACGCAGTATTTT
length: 11
V: TRBV5-1
J: TRBJ2-3
size: -
D: -

CDR3: CASSEGVGPSNQPQHF
DNA: TGTGCCAGCAGTGAAGGGGTAGGACCTAGCAATCAGCCCCAGCATTTT
length: 16
V: TRBV2
J: TRBJ1-5
size: few
D: -

CDR3: CASSLSVTRAEAFF
DNA: TGTGCCAGCAGTTTATCGGTCACAAGGGCTGAAGCTTTCTTT
length: 14
V: TRBV12-3/TRBV12-4
J: TRBJ1-1
size: -
D: -

CDR3: CASHVRGSAGNTIYF
DNA: TGTGCCAGCCATGTCAGGGGGAGCGCTGGAAACACCATATATTTT
length: 15
V: TRBV6-2/TRBV6-3
J: TRBJ1-3
size: -
D: TRBD1

CDR3: CAIRGQSNLYGYTF
DNA: TGTGCCATCAGGGGACAGTCTAATCTCTATGGCTACACCTTC
length: 14
V: TRBV10-3
J: TRBJ1-2
size: -
D: TRBD1

CDR3: CASSLLSAYEQYF
DNA: TGTGCCAGCAGCCTGCTTAGCGCCTACGAGCAGTACTTC
length: 13
V: TRBV5-6
J: TRBJ2-7
size: few
D: -

CDR3: CASSYLGGAYNSPLHF
DNA: TGTGCCAGCAGTTACCTGGGGGGAGCCTATAATTCACCCCTCCACTTT
length: 16
V: TRBV25-1
J: TRBJ1-6
size: -
D: -

CDR3: CASSEAALNTGELFF
DNA: TGTGCCAGCAGTGAAGCGGCTTTAAACACCGGGGAGCTGTTTTTT
length: 15
V: TRBV2
J: TRBJ2-2
size: -
D: -

CDR3: CASSIGGFSFGGGMNTEAFF
DNA: TGTGCCAGTAGTATCGGCGGGTTTAGTTTCGGAGGGGGTATGAACACTGAAGCTTTCTTT
length: 20
V: TRBV19
J: TRBJ1-1
size: few
D: -

CDR3: CASSYSMGETQYF
DNA: TGTGCCAGCAGTTACTCGATGGGGGAGACCCAGTACTTC
length: 13
V: TRBV6-5
J: TRBJ2-5
size: few
D: -

CDR3: CSARVSGGETQYF
DNA: TGCAGTGCTAGAGTTAGCGGGGGAGAGACCCAGTACTTC
length: 13
V: TRBV20-1
J: TRBJ2-5
size: -
D: TRBD2

CDR3: CASSLTGFQPQHF
DNA: TGTGCCAGCAGTTTAACGGGGTTTCAGCCCCAGCATTTT
length: 13
V: TRBV12-3/TRBV12-4
J: TRBJ1-5
size: -
D: -

CDR3: CASSLVAGRGYTF
DNA: TGTGCCAGCAGCTTAGTCGCAGGTCGGGGCTACACCTTC
length: 13
V: TRBV7-2
J: TRBJ1-2
size: -
D: -

CDR3: CASRADSQETQYF
DNA: TGTGCCAGCAGGGCGGACTCCCAAGAGACCCAGTACTTC
length: 13
V: TRBV2
J: TRBJ2-5
size: once
D: -